This entry lists 21 T cell receptor beta chains sequenced from one sample in a study of blood T cell repertoires in COVID-19. The repertoire was sequenced with immunoSEQ multiplex PCR; TCRdb's copy has only in-frame clones and lacks some. The table includes approximately 69,000 clones, 80% to 90% detected once. Sequencing input: peripheral blood. The receptor set was obtained from a woman in her 70s with acute or convalescent COVID-19.

The chain carries TRBV27 and TRBJ2-5; D is perhaps TRBD2 (6 bases). V was clipped by 4 bases and J by 9 bases, with 21 bases between them. Germline CDR1 reads MNHEY; CDR2 reads SMNVEV (reference sequence). The CDR3 runs 15 residues. The CDR3 region is CASSSLGGTFSPQYF. CDR3 nucleotide sequence: TGTGCCAGCAGTTCTCTGGGGGGTACCTTCTCTCCCCAGTACTTC.

In its sample, this clone was seen once. The V call is TRBV27, the J call TRBJ2-1; 10 bases align to TRBD2. Germline V lookup: CDR1 MNHEY, CDR2 SMNVEV (reference sequence). The V gene end was trimmed by 5 bases and the J gene end by 10 bases; junction bases not matched to a gene: 8. CDR3 size: 14 residues. CDR3 bases: TGTGCCAGCAGTATCGGGACTAGCGCGGGCGAGCAGTTCTTC. Translated, it gives CASSIGTSAGEQFF.

V gene TRBV3-1 (or the pseudogene TRBV3-2) combines with J gene TRBJ2-1, with TRBD2 identical over 7 bases. The length of the CDR3 is 16 residues. Trimming took 3 bases from V and 6 from J; bases not matched to a gene: 11. Germline values: CDR1 LGHDT, CDR2 YNNKEL (reference sequence). Here the CDR3 reads CASSHYTTTGGNEQFF. For the CDR3, the DNA is TGTGCCAGCAGCCATTACACTACCACGGGGGGCAATGAGCAGTTCTTC.

This chain joins TRBV14 and TRBJ2-3, with D possibly being TRBD2 (6 bases). Trimming left V 4 bases short and J 2 bases short, with 13 bases between. The CDR3 has 15 amino acids. Germline V gene data show CDR1 as SGHDN and CDR2 as FVKESK. For the CDR3, the DNA is TGTGCCAGCAGCCGCGGACTATTGAACACAGATACGCAGTATTTT. Translated: CASSRGLLNTDTQYF.

The chain joins TRBV3-1 (or the pseudogene TRBV3-2) to TRBJ2-7, with TRBD2 identical over 11 bases. Germline assignment: CDR1 LGHDT and CDR2 YNNKEL (reference sequence). The CDR3 has 15 residues. Unmatched junction bases numbered 4, after V lost 2 bases and J lost 4 bases. CDR3 coding DNA: TGTGCCAGCAGCCAACGTAGCGGGAGGGGATACGAGCAGTACTTC. Translating it yields CASSQRSGRGYEQYF.

This chain links TRBV6-5 with TRBJ2-7; D is perhaps TRBD1 (6 bases). The germline V gene has CDR1 MNHEY and CDR2 SVGAGI. Deletions cut 2 bases from V and 1 base from J, with 12 bases between. There are 15 residues in the CDR3. In DNA form, the CDR3 reads TGTGCCAGCAGTTACCAGAGACAGGAGTCCTACGAGCAGTACTTC. Its protein is CASSYQRQESYEQYF.

The J gene is TRBJ1-1, the V gene TRBV2; D uncertain. CDR3 length: 13 amino acids. Germline lookup yields CDR1 SNHLY and CDR2 FYNNEI. V gave up 3 bases and J gave up 4 bases, with 9 bases separating them. As DNA, the CDR3 is TGTGCCAGCAGTGAGTATGAGGTCACTGAAGCTTTCTTT. Translation: CASSEYEVTEAFF.

The DNA of the CDR3 is TGTGCCAGCAGTAGTGTAGCGGGGACGACAGATACGCAGTATTTT. The encoded protein is CASSSVAGTTDTQYF. This sequence joins TRBV6-4 and TRBJ2-3; 8 bases line up with TRBD2. CDR3 size: 15 residues. CDR1 MRHNA and CDR2 SNTAGT come from the germline V gene. With V trimmed by 5 bases and J by 3 bases, 7 bases remained unmatched.

The genes are TRBV6-5 and TRBJ2-5; a weak D match, TRBD2 (6 bases). The CDR3 runs to 15 residues. The V and J ends lost 6 bases and 2 bases respectively, with 16 bases between them. Germline lookup yields CDR1 MNHEY and CDR2 SVGAGI. As DNA, the CDR3 is TGTGCCAGCAGCCGCGCCGGGGGACCACAAGAGACCCAGTACTTC. Its protein product is CASSRAGGPQETQYF.

This clone has only a few counts. The chain couples TRBV6-1 to TRBJ2-3; 11 positions agree with TRBD2. This CDR3 comprises 19 residues. The J segment lost 5 bases and the V segment lost 0 bases, leaving 13 bases of the junction unmatched. Germline lookup yields CDR1 MNHNS and CDR2 SASEGT. Here the CDR3 reads CASSEAFSGRAQRRDTQYF. The CDR3 coding sequence is TGTGCCAGCAGTGAAGCGTTTAGCGGGAGGGCCCAGCGGAGAGATACGCAGTATTTT.

The chain has TRBV4-2 and TRBJ1-2, with TRBD1 matching 9 bases. CDR3 length equals 16 residues. Trimming at V came to 4 bases and at J to 6 bases, leaving 12 bases not matched to a gene. Germline V gives CDR1 LGHNA, CDR2 YNFKEQ. The CDR3 sequence: CASSRTGTGITHGYTF. In nucleotides, the CDR3 is TGTGCCAGCAGCCGCACCGGGACAGGGATAACCCATGGCTACACCTTC.

The chain carries TRBV7-9 and TRBJ1-1, with unresolved D. The length of the CDR3 is 15 residues. Looked up from germline, CDR1 is SEHNR and CDR2 is FQNEAQ (reference sequence). V dropped 1 base and J dropped 0 bases, with 9 bases sitting between them. The CDR3 DNA is TGTGCCAGCAGCTTAGAGGAGACGGTGAACACTGAAGCTTTCTTT. Translation: CASSLEETVNTEAFF.

In this sample, this clone turned up a few times. The chain couples TRBV7-8 to TRBJ1-2, with TRBD1 identical over 8 bases. The CDR3 has 17 residues. Germline lookup yields CDR1 SGHVS and CDR2 FQNEAQ. V lost 0 bases to trimming and J lost 4 bases; unmatched junction nucleotides: 10. The CDR3 sequence is CASSLASVTGGGYGYTF. CDR3 coding DNA: TGTGCCAGCAGCTTAGCGTCGGTAACAGGGGGTGGCTATGGCTACACCTTC.

The chain has TRBV18 and TRBJ2-2, with 9 bases fitting TRBD1. Germline V lookup: CDR1 KGHSH, CDR2 LQKENI. The CDR3 contains 15 residues. Trimming took 5 bases from V and 2 from J; bases not matched to a gene: 3. CDR3 in DNA: TGTGCCAGCTCAGCGGGACAGGGCAACACCGGGGAGCTGTTTTTT. Protein sequence: CASSAGQGNTGELFF. The whole variable domain, remainder taken from reference TRBV18 and TRBJ2-2, is NAGVMQNPRHLVRRRGQEARLRCSPMKGHSHVYWYRQLPEEGLKFMVYLQKENIIDESGMPKERFSAEFPKEGPSILRIQQVVRGDSAAYFCASSAGQGNTGELFFGEGSRLTVL.

The V call is TRBV14, the J call TRBJ2-1; 11 nucleotides agree with TRBD2. From germline, CDR1 is SGHDN and CDR2 FVKESK. The CDR3 sequence is 16 residues long. V shed 4 bases, J shed 7 bases, and the junction held 9 bases outside the gene matches. The CDR3 protein is CASSRLTSGSINEQFF. Here the CDR3 DNA reads TGTGCCAGCAGCCGTCTCACTAGCGGGAGTATTAATGAGCAGTTCTTC. Together with reference TRBV14 and TRBJ2-1, the CDR3 gives the full variable domain: EAGVTQFPSHSVIEKGQTVTLRCDPISGHDNLYWYRRVMGKEIKFLLHFVKESKQDESGMPNNRFLAERTGGTYSTLKVQPAELEDSGVYFCASSRLTSGSINEQFFGPGTRLTVL.

The V call is TRBV6-5, the J call TRBJ2-1; 10 nucleotides agree with TRBD2. Germline V gene lookup returns CDR1 MNHEY and CDR2 SVGAGI. The CDR3 covers 13 residues. Trimming removed 3 bases from V and 14 bases from J; junction bases left unmatched: 7. The DNA of the CDR3 is TGTGCCAGCAGTTATTCCCCTAGCGGGAGAAAGTTCTTC. This sequence encodes CASSYSPSGRKFF.

The chain has TRBV21-1 and TRBJ1-3; no DNA check was done on the table's D call, TRBD1. TRBV21-1 is designated a pseudogene. The CDR3 sequence is 17 residues long. The CDR3 protein is CASSPNRQGLAGNTIYF. CDR3 nucleotide sequence: TGTGCCAGCAGCCCAAATCGACAGGGATTAGCTGGAAACACCATATATTTT.

This chain uses TRBV24-1 with TRBJ1-2; 7 bases fit TRBD1. This CDR3 contains 14 residues. Trimming cost V 4 bases and J 2 bases; bases outside gene matches: 3. Germline V CDR1 and CDR2: KGHDR, SFDVKD. The CDR3 nucleotides read TGTGCCACCAGTGACCGGACAGGAAACTATGGCTACACCTTC. Translated: CATSDRTGNYGYTF.

The chain carries TRBV5-1 and TRBJ2-5, with D maybe TRBD2 (6 bases). V was cut by 0 bases and J by 5 bases, with 14 bases left in between. Germline V CDR1 and CDR2: SGHRS, YFSETQ. This CDR3 has 15 amino acids. In nucleotides, the CDR3 is TGCGCCAGCAGCTTGGGCGGGACGTCGTCGGAGACCCAGTACTTC. Amino acids: CASSLGGTSSETQYF.

This rearrangement joins TRBV6-6 to TRBJ2-1; D may be TRBD2 (5 bases). The CDR3 sequence is 16 residues long. CDR1 is MNHNY and CDR2 is SVGAGI in the germline V gene (reference sequence). V lost 7 bases to trimming and J lost 1 base, with 17 bases between them. The CDR3 DNA reads TGTGCCAGCACCTTAGCAAGCGGATCGTCCTACAATGAGCAGTTCTTC. Residues: CASTLASGSSYNEQFF.

The table lists this clone with a few counts. V usage is TRBV29-1 and J usage is TRBJ2-7, with D possibly TRBD1 on 7 matching bases. CDR1 is SQVTM and CDR2 is ANQGSEA in the germline V gene. Between the trimmed V and J ends, which lost 3 bases and 0 bases, there was a span of 24 bases. This CDR3 is 18 amino acids long. The CDR3 is CSVELLHRGGYSSYEQYF. For the CDR3, the DNA is TGCAGCGTTGAGCTGCTGCACAGGGGAGGTTACAGCTCCTACGAGCAGTACTTC.